This T cell receptor beta chain appears in the sequencing data of a study of cytomegalovirus exposure and HLA in healthy donors. The V and J ends lost 3 bases and 10 bases, in that order; junction bases with no gene match: 16. The V gene's germline CDR1 is MDHEN and CDR2 SYDVKM. The CDR3 has 16 amino acids. Sequencing used immunoSEQ multiplex PCR; TCRdb keeps in-frame clones, though not all of them. The table includes 160,000 or so clones, around 89% detected once. The donors belonged to the roughly 130-subject validation cohort, separate from the approximately 700-subject first cohort. This receptor was identified in a man between 18 and 35 years old in good health and CMV-seronegative. The gene calls are TRBV28 and TRBJ2-7; TRBD2 matches at 9 bases. The sample consisted of PBMCs. The CDR3 sequence: CASSLYDRAGGGCQYF. CDR3 nucleotides: TGTGCCAGCAGTTTGTACGACCGAGCGGGAGGCGGGTGCCAGTACTTC.